The T cell receptor beta chain under discussion was sequenced for a study of cytomegalovirus exposure and HLA in healthy donors (dated by TCRdb to about 2017). Study-wide context: An earlier analysis of several hundred of the donors reported more than 250 Gb of sequence data and some 100 million unique TCR beta sequences from roughly 200 million T cells. A separate validation cohort of 100 to 150 different subjects was used in addition to the 666-subject first cohort. Roughly 5 DR-DQ haplotypes were handled as single units for association and clustering because linkage in the cohort was strong. A later analysis re-analyzed previously published TCR beta repertoires from roughly 600 donors and added high-resolution HLA genotyping to study TCR occurrence patterns. Genome-wide SNP genotypes for about 60% of the 666 donors were used in a later genetic analysis, which treated that subset as a discovery cohort. An earlier analysis of more than 450 of the donors used high-throughput TCR beta sequencing to judge whether each TCR beta V gene segment behaved as functional or pseudogenic. Of the roughly 430 genotyped donors, about 80% fell in the genetic ancestry cluster associated with self-reported Caucasian donors. Among roughly 400 genotyped donors of the cohort, an average of around 250,000 unique TCR beta nucleotide sequences was sequenced per donor, of which about 20% were non-productive. Rather than drawing on any new phenotypic data, the later analysis identified candidate immune exposures from TCR beta sequences and the way those sequences occurred across donors. Donor age, sex, ethnicity and CMV serostatus were compiled together with the repertoire data. The number of donors typed differed by locus, with roughly 620-630 for A, B, C, DRB1 and DQB1, 522 for DQA1, 600 to 610 for DPA1, and about 450 for DPB1. Using immunosequencing, the study profiled T cell repertoires from fewer than 850 subjects and related those repertoires to cytomegalovirus serostatus. Every repertoire in the discovery cohort had been generated on one and the same sequencing platform. The study was designed to test whether signatures of past pathogen exposure could be identified by cataloging public T cell receptors. An early release that covered fewer than 750 HLA-typed donors contained about 300 gigabases of sequencing data and roughly 84 million unique TCR sequences. To predict cytomegalovirus infection status, the study combined high-throughput TCR immunosequencing, statistical association of individual TCRs with disease status, and machine learning. Both class I and class II loci were covered by HLA typing, at four-digit resolution. Findings and caveats that apply to the study as a whole: A further reported finding was that TCR beta sequences accurately predicted the HLA-A and HLA-B alleles for most subjects in the first cohort. A cluster of highly shared sequence variants was judged likely to be a technical artifact of the sequencing pipeline. A few of the identified cytomegalovirus-associated TCR beta chains were confirmed in vitro to be specific for cytomegalovirus antigens. The only immune exposure information available for the cohort was CMV serostatus. In this cohort, only TCR beta chains were sequenced, and detectable features were limited by the absence of alpha or paired-chain data. A total of 164 TCR beta chains were listed by the study as associated with cytomegalovirus. A later analysis found that most CMV-associated TCR beta chains appeared HLA-restricted, with HLA associations seemingly driven largely by CMV exposure. V-gene and J-gene trimming of TCR beta chains was associated with a missense DCLRE1C variant in a later genetic analysis, and the association was replicated in an independent cohort. Because counts were too low, 15 to 20 rarely observed V segments, including chromosome 9 orphons, were excluded from the earlier analysis of 587 of the donors. Specific HLA alleles were associated with 15,000 to 20,000 TCR beta sequences at a false discovery rate of 0.05 in a later analysis. A later genetic analysis reported fewer N-insertions in productive TCRs among donors in an Asian-associated ancestry cluster than the roughly 620-donor mean. A later analysis reported that several top co-occurrence clusters appeared linked to parvovirus B19, influenza, CMV and Epstein-Barr virus. The 87-base-pair reads could not distinguish some IMGT-functional V segments, including TRBV6-2 and TRBV6-3, so those segments were excluded. The classifier was reported to diagnose cytomegalovirus status with high specificity and sensitivity in both the original cohort and the validation cohort. Assigning TCR associations to individual alleles was difficult when HLA alleles, especially DR and DQ, strongly co-occurred. Because some donors lacked HLA typing at each locus, the association tests relied only on the typed subset. In a later analysis, HLA-associated TCR beta chains showed more clonal expansion and lower generation probabilities than non-associated chains that were equally common. Most TCR sequences were seen in very few donors, while some public TCRs were found in many individuals. Linkage disequilibrium might explain the correlated functional status among segregating V segments, but an unknown experimental factor could not be ruled out. The authors suggested that the approach could potentially be extended to other disease states and immunological phenotypes. In an earlier analysis of about 550 of the donors, most TCR beta V segments were observed in productive rearrangements about 87% or about 30% of the time, broadly matching IMGT annotations. A later analysis found that TCR association rates varied across HLA loci, with DRB1 alleles showing the most associated TCRs and HLA-C alleles the fewest. The presence/absence analyses assumed that sequencing depth was roughly uniform across donors, and that assumption may not be true.

The method behind the library was the immunoSEQ multiplex PCR assay. The multiplex PCR relied on a mix of 60 forward primers for TCR Vbeta segments and 13 reverse primers for TCR Jbeta segments. The CDR3 region of rearranged TCR beta genes was amplified from genomic DNA with a multiplex PCR assay. The amplified TCR beta libraries were sequenced on the Illumina HiSeq System as 87-base-pair reads. The authors processed their data as follows. Across the 670 or so repertoires, a later analysis counted 80 million or so unique TCR beta chains, roughly 11 million of which were shared by at least two donors. Raw reads were error-corrected and collapsed into unique sequences by a nearest-neighbor algorithm in which closely related sequences were merged to remove PCR and sequencing errors. CDR3 sequences were aligned to IMGT reference sequences to assign V, D and J gene segments. For a sequence to be retained, a match of at least six nucleotides was required to both a V gene segment and a J gene segment. A rearrangement was called productive if the CDR3 had no stop codons and remained in frame with V and J, and every other rearrangement was called non-productive. CDR3 was defined according to IMGT convention as the region running from the second conserved V-encoded cysteine to the conserved J-encoded phenylalanine. The earlier analysis of about 640 of the donors excluded any sequence lacking an unambiguous match to a single V gene segment. An earlier analysis of approximately 590 of the donors classified V segments as functional when productive rearrangements were above 56.7% and as segregating when the standard deviation between donors was above 5%. A statistical classification framework was built for diagnosing cytomegalovirus status from the catalog of TCR beta chain sequences. In a later analysis, TCR nucleotide sequences were compared against IMGT/GENE-DB human TR gene sequences so that V and J genes could be assigned. In a later analysis, CDR3 sequences and most-parsimonious VDJ recombination scenarios were assigned using the TCRdist pipeline. In a later analysis, each TCR beta chain was defined by its CDR3 amino acid sequence together with its V-gene family, and reads without a unique V-gene family were excluded. In a later analysis, 550 to 650 highly shared, low-generation-probability nucleotide sequences were removed to address suspected cross-contamination and a sequencing artifact. In a later analysis, a clonal expansion index was calculated for each public chain from normalized within-repertoire ranks of inferred template counts. A later analysis computed generation probabilities with a VDJ recombination model fitted to out-of-frame rearrangements, and checked the results against IGoR. A later analysis scored TCR-TCR, TCR-HLA and TCR-CMV co-occurrence with hypergeometric tests, applying a repertoire-size bias correction to TCR pairs. In a later analysis, false discovery rates were estimated by permuting HLA or CMV assignments 20 times. A later analysis grouped co-occurring TCRs with DBSCAN, adding TCRdist sequence similarity when clustering within HLA-allele-positive subsets. Co-occurrence clustering excluded repertoires with fewer than 30,000 or more than 120,000 public chains, plus five with anomalous nucleotide sharing. The table comes from immuneACCESS by way of TCRdb, which keeps in-frame sequences with V and J called. Part of the clones is missing from these tables; in studies checked, under half for an unresolved V gene and the rest for unknown reasons. V and J calls and clone size are given by that table; D and trimming were obtained from the DNA. Within this sample are under 250,000 clones, with about 77% of them counted one time only. The top ten hold about 0.45% of the sample.

Measured from the cysteine to the phenylalanine, the CDR3 is 15 residues long. Just CDR3 DNA is preserved here, 45 bases in frame from base 1. Concerning this clone: There is no known antigen for this receptor. No much larger clonotype is one base removed from it; base qualities were not supplied.

In total, roughly 670 healthy bone marrow donors made up the cohort. At the time of sampling, every cohort member was nominally healthy, though immune exposures that went unrecorded were likely present. The donor was CMV seronegative and belonged to the group of over 350 seronegative cohort members. Every donor gave a peripheral blood sample, and the peripheral blood mononuclear cells from that sample were used for TCR beta sequencing. Genomic DNA extraction from the blood cell samples was performed with the Qiagen DNeasy Blood Extraction Kit. Material for sequencing was PBMCs. The TCR originated in a boy aged 10-17 years in good health and CMV-seronegative. Rearrangement joined TRBV1 to TRBJ2-7; whether TRBD1, the table's D call, matches the DNA was not checked. TRBV1 is listed as a pseudogene. In nucleotides, the sequence is TGCACCAGCAGCCAAGATAGACAGGTTCCCTACGAGCAGTACTTC. Translated, this gives CTSSQDRQVPYEQYF.